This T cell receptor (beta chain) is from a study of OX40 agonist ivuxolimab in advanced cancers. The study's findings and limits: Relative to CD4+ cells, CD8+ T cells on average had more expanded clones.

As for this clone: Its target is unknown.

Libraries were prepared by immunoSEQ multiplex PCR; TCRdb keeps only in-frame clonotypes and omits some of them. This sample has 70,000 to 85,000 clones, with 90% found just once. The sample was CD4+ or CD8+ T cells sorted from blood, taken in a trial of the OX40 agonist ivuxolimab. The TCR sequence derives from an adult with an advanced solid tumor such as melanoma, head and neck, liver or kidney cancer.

The CDR3 here is CASSPGLAGGGETQYF. Here the CDR3 DNA reads TGCGCCAGCAGCCCGGGACTAGCGGGAGGTGGTGAGACCCAGTACTTC. The chain recombines TRBV4-3 with TRBJ2-5; 15 nucleotides agree with TRBD2. CDR1 is LGHNA and CDR2 is YSLEER in the germline V gene. This CDR3 has 16 residues. J gave up 5 bases and V 4 bases, and 5 bases lay outside the gene matches.